Included here is one T cell receptor beta chain sequence, with context. Its antigen is as yet unknown. The data derive from a study of cytomegalovirus exposure and HLA in healthy donors. Regarding the study as a whole: Presence/absence analyses assumed roughly uniform sequencing depth across donors.

V shed 7 bases and J shed 5 bases, with 17 bases lying between them. This CDR3 spans 14 amino acids. From germline, CDR1 is MNHEY and CDR2 SVGAGI. The PCR ran on 60 Vbeta and 13 Jbeta primers. TCRdb's table, derived via immunoSEQ multiplex PCR, lists solely in-frame clones and lacks some. The sample has 100,000 to 150,000 clones, around three quarters seen once. Material: PBMCs. This chain connects TRBV6-5 to TRBJ2-5, with D maybe TRBD2 (5 bases). The source is a man younger than 40 in good health and CMV-seropositive. In DNA form, the CDR3 reads TGTGCCAGCATAAGAGCGGAAGGAGGCGAGACCCAGTACTTC. Residues: CASIRAEGGETQYF.